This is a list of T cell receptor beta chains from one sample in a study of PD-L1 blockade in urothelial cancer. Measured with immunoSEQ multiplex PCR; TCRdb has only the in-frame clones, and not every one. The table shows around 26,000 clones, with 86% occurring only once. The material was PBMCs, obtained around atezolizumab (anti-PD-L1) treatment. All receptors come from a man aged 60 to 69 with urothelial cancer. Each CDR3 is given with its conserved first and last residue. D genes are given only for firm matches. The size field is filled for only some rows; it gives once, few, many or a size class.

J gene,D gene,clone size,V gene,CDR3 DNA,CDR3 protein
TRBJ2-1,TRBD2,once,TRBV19,TGTGCCAGTAGTCGACTAGCGGGGGGGGCATCCTACAATGAGCAGTTCTTC,CASSRLAGGASYNEQFF
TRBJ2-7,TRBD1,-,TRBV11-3,TGTGCCAGCAGCTTTCGGACAGGGGGCTCCTACGAGCAGTACTTC,CASSFRTGGSYEQYF
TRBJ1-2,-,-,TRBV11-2,TGTGCCAGCTCGGATTGGGGGGTGAACTATGGCTACACCTTC,CASSDWGVNYGYTF
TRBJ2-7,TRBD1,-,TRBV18,TGTGCCAGCACCCCGGGACAGGGGTCCGAGCAGTACTTC,CASTPGQGSEQYF
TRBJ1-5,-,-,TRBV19,TGTGCCAGTAGTATAGATTCCGGGGTAGGCAATCAGCCCCAGCATTTT,CASSIDSGVGNQPQHF
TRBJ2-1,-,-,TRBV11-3,TGTGCCAGCAGCTTACGGGGGGCAATGGATGAGCAGTTCTTC,CASSLRGAMDEQFF
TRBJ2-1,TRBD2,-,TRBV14,TGTGCCAGCAGCCAAGGTAGCGGGGGCCCCTCCTACAATGAGCAGTTCTTC,CASSQGSGGPSYNEQFF
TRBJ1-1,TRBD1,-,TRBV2,TGTGCCAGCAGTGAACAGGCCAGGGGGATGACTGAAGCTTTCTTT,CASSEQARGMTEAFF
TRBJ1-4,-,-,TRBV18,TGTGCCAGCTCATCGCGACAGGCTATAAATAATGAAAAACTGTTTTTT,CASSSRQAINNEKLFF
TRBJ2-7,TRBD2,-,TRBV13,TGTGCCAGCAGCAAGACTAGCGGGACCAAATCCTACGAGCAGTACTTC,CASSKTSGTKSYEQYF
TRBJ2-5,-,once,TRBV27,TGTGCCAGCAGCTCCAGTTGGGGCGGAAAGACCCAGTACTTC,CASSSSWGGKTQYF
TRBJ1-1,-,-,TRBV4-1,TGCGCCAGCAGCCAAGGTGACTGGAACACTGAAGCTTTCTTT,CASSQGDWNTEAFF
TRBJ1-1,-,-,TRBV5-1,TGCGCCAGCAGCTGGGGCAGTATCACTGAAGCTTTCTTT,CASSWGSITEAFF
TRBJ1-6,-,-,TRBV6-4,TGTGCCAGCAGTGCGGAGAGAAATTCACCCCTCCACTTT,CASSAERNSPLHF
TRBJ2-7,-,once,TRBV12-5,TGTGCTAGTGGGAATGACAGGCACGAGCAGTACTTC,CASGNDRHEQYF
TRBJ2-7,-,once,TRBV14,TGTGCCAGCAGCCAATGGGACATCAAATCCTACGAGCAGTACTTC,CASSQWDIKSYEQYF
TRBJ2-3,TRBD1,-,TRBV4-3,TGCGCCAGCAGCCAAGGCAGAACAGGGGGCGCAGATACGCAGTATTTT,CASSQGRTGGADTQYF
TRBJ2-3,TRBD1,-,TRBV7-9,TGTGCCAGCAGATTCGACAGGGGGGCTACTGATACGCAGTATTTT,CASRFDRGATDTQYF
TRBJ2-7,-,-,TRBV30,TGTGCCTGGAGTGTAGGAGGCAGTTTGGACGAGCAGTACTTC,CAWSVGGSLDEQYF
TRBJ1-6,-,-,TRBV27,TGTGCCAGCAGTTCCCCGGGGACCTATAATTCACCCCTCCACTTT,CASSSPGTYNSPLHF
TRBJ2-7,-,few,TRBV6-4,TGTGCCAGCAAACGCGCTATCTACGAGCAGTACTTC,CASKRAIYEQYF
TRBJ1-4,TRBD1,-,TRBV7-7,TGTGCTAGCAGCCTTGTTGGAGGGACAGGGCTCGAAAAACTGTTTTTT,CASSLVGGTGLEKLFF
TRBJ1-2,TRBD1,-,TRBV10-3,TGTGCCATCAGTCCAGCGGACAGGGGGCGGATTGGCTATGGCTACACCTTC,CAISPADRGRIGYGYTF
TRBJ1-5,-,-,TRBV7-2,TGTGCCAGCAGTTCAACACGGGGGAATCAGCCCCAGCATTTT,CASSSTRGNQPQHF
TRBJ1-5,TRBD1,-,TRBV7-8,TGTGCCAGCAGCTTAGGGAGGGGGCCCTATCAGCCCCAGCATTTT,CASSLGRGPYQPQHF
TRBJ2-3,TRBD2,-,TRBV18,TGTGCCAGCTCACGGGTAGCGGGGGTTACCTCAACGGGAGATACGCAGTATTTT,CASSRVAGVTSTGDTQYF
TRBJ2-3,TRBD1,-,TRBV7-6,TGTGCCAGCAGCTTAGTAGGGACAGGGATATCGATCTTCACAGATACGCAGTATTTT,CASSLVGTGISIFTDTQYF
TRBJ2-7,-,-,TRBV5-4,TGTGCCAGCAGCCCCTCAGGGCGAGAGCAGTACTTC,CASSPSGREQYF
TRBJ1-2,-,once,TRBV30,TGTGCCTGGAGTGGTTCGGGCAGGGATGGCTACACCTTC,CAWSGSGRDGYTF
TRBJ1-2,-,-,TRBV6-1,TGTGCCAGCAGTGATACCCCGGGAAACCGGCGGTGGGGCTACACCTTC,CASSDTPGNRRWGYTF
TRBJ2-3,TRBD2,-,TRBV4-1,TGCGCCAGCAGCCAAGATAGGAGCGGGAGGCCGGTAGATACGCAGTATTTT,CASSQDRSGRPVDTQYF
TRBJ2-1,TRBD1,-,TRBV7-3,TGTGCCAGCAGCTTAGATAGAGGGGGCCACAATGAGCAGTTCTTC,CASSLDRGGHNEQFF
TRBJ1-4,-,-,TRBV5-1,TGCGCCAGCAGCTTGGGGGGGCCGGGTGAAAAACTGTTTTTT,CASSLGGPGEKLFF
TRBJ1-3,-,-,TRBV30,TGTGCCTGGAGGGACAGACCCTCTGGAAACACCATATATTTT,CAWRDRPSGNTIYF
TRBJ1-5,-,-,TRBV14,TGTGCCAGCAGCCAAGCAGGCAATCAGCCCCAGCATTTT,CASSQAGNQPQHF
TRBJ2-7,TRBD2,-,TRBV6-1,TGTGCCAGCAGTGTCGGACTAGCGGGCCGCTCCTACGAGCAGTACTTC,CASSVGLAGRSYEQYF
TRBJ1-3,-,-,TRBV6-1,TGTGCCAGCAGGGATACACAGGGAGCTGGAAACACCATATATTTT,CASRDTQGAGNTIYF
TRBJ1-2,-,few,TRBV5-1,TGCGCCAGCAGCTTTTCCTCCGGTGAAGGGGAGGCCTATGGCTACACCTTC,CASSFSSGEGEAYGYTF
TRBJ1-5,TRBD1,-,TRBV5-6,TGTGCCAGCAGTAGGGGACAGGCACTGAGCAATCAGCCCCAGCATTTT,CASSRGQALSNQPQHF
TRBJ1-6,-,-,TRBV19,TGTGCCAGTAGACCAACACGGGACCGGACTAACTATAATTCACCCCTCCACTTT,CASRPTRDRTNYNSPLHF
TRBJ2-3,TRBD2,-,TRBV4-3,TGCGCCAGCAGCCGGGGGGTAGCGGGAGGACTCACAGATACGCAGTATTTT,CASSRGVAGGLTDTQYF
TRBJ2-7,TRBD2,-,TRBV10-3,TGTGCCATCGGCGGGCTAGCGGGATTCAACGAGCAGTACTTC,CAIGGLAGFNEQYF
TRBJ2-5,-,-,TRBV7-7,TGTGCTAGCAGCCCAGGCGCAGGGTCCCAAGAGACCCAGTACTTC,CASSPGAGSQETQYF
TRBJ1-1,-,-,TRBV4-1,TGCGCCAGTTTTTCGGGAAACACTGAAGCTTTCTTT,CASFSGNTEAFF
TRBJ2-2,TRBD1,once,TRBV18,TGTGCCAGCTCACAAACTACAGGGGGAACGAACACCGGGGAGCTGTTTTTT,CASSQTTGGTNTGELFF
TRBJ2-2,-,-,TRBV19,TGTGCCAGTAGTATCAGGACAGCCAACACCGGGGAGCTGTTTTTT,CASSIRTANTGELFF
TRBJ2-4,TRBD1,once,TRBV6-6,TGTGCCAGCAGTATGGGGGATCTGGGACAGGGGAACATTCAGTACTTC,CASSMGDLGQGNIQYF
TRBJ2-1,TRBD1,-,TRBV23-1,TGCGCCAGCAGTCACCAAGACAGGGAGCACTACAATGAGCAGTTCTTC,CASSHQDREHYNEQFF